These 21 T cell receptor beta chains share one sample of origin, sequenced in a study of blood T cell repertoires in COVID-19. Sequencing was performed with immunoSEQ multiplex PCR; in TCRdb, only in-frame clones are kept and a portion is missing. The top ten clones hold roughly 2.6% of a sample with 290,000 or so clones, roughly nine tenths of them seen once. Specimen: PBMCs or T cells enriched from blood (not recorded which). These receptors were collected from a woman aged 18-29 years who had recovered from COVID-19.

This clone has more than one count but fewer than ten. This chain connects TRBV6-5 to TRBJ1-4; 9 nucleotides agree with TRBD1. V was pared by 6 bases and J by 5 bases, with 7 bases of the junction left unmatched. Germline V gene data show CDR1 as MNHEY and CDR2 as SVGAGI. The CDR3 totals 15 residues. The CDR3, as DNA: TGTGCCAGCAGAAAGACAGGGGGAGGGAATGAAAAACTGTTTTTT. Encoded protein: CASRKTGGGNEKLFF.

This clone came up once. The chain is built from TRBV27 and TRBJ2-1; D perhaps matches TRBD1 (6 bases). The CDR3 has 13 amino acids. V gave up 4 bases and J gave up 10 bases, with 14 bases separating them. Germline V gene lookup returns CDR1 MNHEY and CDR2 SMNVEV (reference sequence). The CDR3 sequence: CASSWGLYGEQFF. CDR3 sequence (DNA): TGTGCCAGCAGTTGGGGGCTGTATGGGGAGCAGTTCTTC.

This rearrangement joins TRBV28 to TRBJ1-4; 9 nucleotides agree with TRBD1. The V segment lost 2 bases and the J segment 4 bases; nucleotides outside the gene matches: 8. Germline V gene lookup returns CDR1 MDHEN and CDR2 SYDVKM. CDR3 length: 17 amino acids. CDR3 loop: CASSLPTGGMDNEKLFF. The DNA for the CDR3 is TGTGCCAGCAGTTTACCGACAGGGGGTATGGATAATGAAAAACTGTTTTTT.

The V call is TRBV4-3, the J call TRBJ2-2, with D perhaps TRBD2 (5 bases). V lost 0 bases, J lost 4 bases, and 12 bases lay in between. Per germline, CDR1 LGHNA and CDR2 YSLEER. The CDR3 runs to 16 residues. This CDR3 is CASSQDTGVGTGELFF. DNA of the CDR3: TGCGCCAGCAGCCAAGATACCGGGGTGGGCACCGGGGAGCTGTTTTTT.

The chain combines TRBV7-6 with TRBJ1-3; no clear D. Germline loops: CDR1 SGHVS, CDR2 FNYEAQ. Deletions cut 5 bases from V and 2 bases from J, with 13 bases between. The CDR3 runs to 15 residues. CDR3 DNA sequence: TGTGCCAGCAGCCCTTACTACACGGCTGGAAACACCATATATTTT. It encodes CASSPYYTAGNTIYF.

The chain is built from TRBV10-3 and TRBJ2-3; a possible D gene is TRBD2 (6 bases). The CDR3 loop spans 17 amino acids. Germline V gene lookup returns CDR1 ENHRY and CDR2 SYGVKD. Between the trimmed V and J ends, which lost 10 bases and 0 bases, there was a span of 23 bases. The CDR3, as DNA: TGTGCCACCGGGGGAGAGGATATTAACACTAGCACAGATACGCAGTATTTT. Protein product: CATGGEDINTSTDTQYF.

The genes are TRBV7-2 and TRBJ2-7; TRBD2 matches 10 bases. The germline CDR1 and CDR2 sequences are SGHTA and FQGNSA. This CDR3 is built from 14 residues. The J segment lost 0 bases and the V segment lost 5 bases, leaving 1 base of the junction unmatched. CDR3 nucleotides: TGTGCCAGCAGCGCTAGCGGGAGCTCCTACGAGCAGTACTTC. Its translation: CASSASGSSYEQYF.

This rearrangement joins TRBV19 to TRBJ2-1, with 11 bases lining up with TRBD2. V lost 4 bases, J lost 8 bases, and 7 bases stayed unmatched. The germline V gene encodes CDR1 LNHDA and CDR2 SQIVND (reference sequence). The CDR3 spans 15 residues. The CDR3 is CASSSSGGASHEQFF. CDR3 bases: TGTGCCAGTAGTAGTAGCGGGGGGGCCTCCCATGAGCAGTTCTTC.

The J gene is TRBJ1-1, the V gene TRBV4-1, with D tentatively TRBD1 (6 bases). CDR1 and CDR2 (germline): MGHRA, YSYEKL. V lost 0 bases and J 3 bases, leaving 17 bases between the germline ends. The CDR3 runs to 17 residues. The DNA for the CDR3 is TGCGCCAGCAGCCAAGAGAGGGGGAGAGGTTTTGACACTGAAGCTTTCTTT. Translation gives CASSQERGRGFDTEAFF.

The chain carries TRBV28 and TRBJ2-5; perhaps TRBD2 as D (5 bases). CDR3 length equals 15 residues. The germline V gene has CDR1 MDHEN and CDR2 SYDVKM. V dropped 5 bases and J dropped 0 bases, with 13 bases sitting between them. The CDR3 loop is CASSEIAQYQETQYF. The CDR3, as DNA: TGTGCCAGCAGTGAGATAGCGCAGTACCAAGAGACCCAGTACTTC.

The chain carries TRBV24-1 and TRBJ2-1; 11 bases align to TRBD2. Germline CDR1 reads KGHDR; CDR2 reads SFDVKD. The length of the CDR3 is 18 residues. V lost 3 bases, J lost 7 bases, and 13 bases stayed unmatched. The CDR3 is CATSDPGVSGRAMNEQFF. The CDR3 DNA reads TGTGCCACCAGTGATCCAGGGGTTAGCGGGAGGGCGATGAATGAGCAGTTCTTC.

The V and J genes are TRBV5-1 and TRBJ2-6; D not certain. V lost 2 bases to trimming and J lost 0 bases, with 6 bases between them. This CDR3 region has 15 residues. CDR1 and CDR2 from the germline V gene are SGHRS and YFSETQ. Written as DNA, the CDR3 is TGCGCCAGCAGCTTTTACGGCTCTGGGGCCAACGTCCTGACTTTC. Amino acid sequence: CASSFYGSGANVLTF. Drawing the rest from reference TRBV5-1 and TRBJ2-6, the complete variable domain is KAGVTQTPRYLIKTRGQQVTLSCSPISGHRSVSWYQQTPGQGLQFLFEYFSETQRNKGNFPGRFSGRQFSNSRSEMNVSTLELGDSALYLCASSFYGSGANVLTFGAGSRLTVL.

The chain combines TRBV30 with TRBJ2-6, with D tentatively TRBD1 (5 bases). V was trimmed by 0 bases and J by 8 bases, leaving 8 bases between them. The CDR3 contains 13 residues. Germline CDR1 and CDR2: GTSNPN and SVGIG (reference sequence). The CDR3, as DNA: TGTGCCTGGAGTGTAGGGGCACCCAACGTCCTGACTTTC. It is translated as CAWSVGAPNVLTF.

This clone showed up just a few times. The chain carries TRBV28 and TRBJ2-5; 8 nucleotides agree with TRBD2. Losses at the gene ends were 2 bases for V and 4 bases for J; bases not matched to a gene: 6. Germline V gene data show CDR1 as MDHEN and CDR2 as SYDVKM. This CDR3 comprises 15 residues. The CDR3 nucleotides are TGTGCCAGCAGTTTAGCCAGCGGGAGTTTAGAGACCCAGTACTTC. As protein: CASSLASGSLETQYF.

This clone was seen a handful of times. The V and J genes are TRBV7-6 and TRBJ2-6; D gene unclear. CDR3 size: 16 residues. The V gene's germline CDR1 is SGHVS and CDR2 FNYEAQ. Trimming took 5 bases from V and 1 from J, leaving 12 bases between them. The CDR3 sequence is CASSADKSSGANVLTF. CDR3 nucleotide sequence: TGTGCCAGCAGCGCCGACAAGAGTTCTGGGGCCAACGTCCTGACTTTC.

The gene calls are TRBV7-3 and TRBJ1-6, with 9 positions matching TRBD1. This CDR3 spans 15 amino acids. V shed 5 bases, J shed 6 bases, and the junction held 5 bases outside the gene matches. Germline V gene data show CDR1 as SGHTA and CDR2 as FQGTGA. CDR3 protein: CASSISGQGNSPLHF. CDR3 coding DNA: TGTGCCAGCAGCATCTCGGGACAGGGTAATTCACCCCTCCACTTT.

The CDR3 nucleotides are TGTGCCAGCAGTTTAGTAGGAAACACCATATATTTT. Encoded protein: CASSLVGNTIYF. This chain uses TRBV28 with TRBJ1-3; D is uncertain. Germline CDR1 is MDHEN and CDR2 is SYDVKM. This CDR3 has 12 amino acids. The V end lost 2 bases, the J end lost 4 bases, and 3 bases lay between the germline ends.

J is TRBJ2-4 and V is TRBV10-3; the match to TRBD1 covers 9 bases. Losses at the gene ends were 2 bases for V and 13 bases for J; bases not matched to a gene: 6. This CDR3 is 13 amino acids long. Germline values: CDR1 ENHRY, CDR2 SYGVKD. The CDR3 sequence is CAISETAGTGQYF. CDR3 DNA sequence: TGTGCCATCAGTGAGACCGCCGGGACAGGGCAGTACTTC.

This chain joins TRBV11-2 and TRBJ1-2, with 7 positions matching TRBD1. Germline trimming cut 3 bases from V and 0 bases from J; bases unmatched to any gene: 4. Germline values: CDR1 SGHAT, CDR2 FQNNGV. The CDR3 is 15 residues long. CDR3 DNA sequence: TGTGCCAGCAGCTTTGGGACAGCGTCTAACTATGGCTACACCTTC. This sequence encodes CASSFGTASNYGYTF.

The chain joins TRBV12-5 to TRBJ2-5, with D tentatively TRBD2 (6 bases). The CDR3 is 17 residues long. Trimming shortened V by 3 bases and J by 0 bases, and 17 bases separated the two germline ends. Germline values: CDR1 LGHNT, CDR2 FRNRAP. The CDR3 bases are TGTGCTAGTGGTTTTGGGGCCGGCGGAGGGTACCAAGAGACCCAGTACTTC. Protein sequence: CASGFGAGGGYQETQYF.

This clone was counted between two and nine times. The chain has TRBV10-3 and TRBJ1-5; a possible D gene is TRBD1 (5 bases). V lost 5 bases, J lost 3 bases, and 20 bases lay in between. This CDR3 has 17 amino acids. Germline values: CDR1 ENHRY, CDR2 SYGVKD. The CDR3 DNA reads TGTGCCATCAGTAACGACAGAGGTGAATTGGTCAATCAGCCCCAGCATTTT. Translated: CAISNDRGELVNQPQHF.